These T cell receptor beta chains were read from a single sample in a study of Graves' ophthalmopathy and Graves' hyperthyroidism. In TCRdb, the multiplex PCR reads were re-called with MiXCR into one record per CDR3 protein. The sample carries 300,000 to 400,000 distinct CDR3 sequences, about a sixth recorded once. The source material was peripheral blood. Receptors originate from an adult man with Graves' ophthalmopathy. CDR3s leave out the opening cysteine and the closing phenylalanine or tryptophan. The order of the fields is J gene, clone size, V gene, CDR3 protein. Clone size is shown for a subset of rows, as once, few, many or a class of expanded clone.

j_gene: TRBJ1-5; abundance: many; v_gene: TRBV27; CDR3aa: ASRPQGINQPQH
j_gene: TRBJ1-5; abundance: .; v_gene: TRBV30; CDR3aa: AWSSGVTQPQH
j_gene: TRBJ1-1; abundance: many; v_gene: TRBV30; CDR3aa: ARIPGPRGTEAF
j_gene: TRBJ1-6; abundance: many; v_gene: TRBV20-1; CDR3aa: SARTPGQPNSPLH
j_gene: TRBJ1-6; abundance: many; v_gene: TRBV12-3/TRBV12-4; CDR3aa: ASSLEGTGYSPLH
j_gene: TRBJ2-6; abundance: .; v_gene: TRBV12-3/TRBV12-4; CDR3aa: ASLRGSGANVLT
j_gene: TRBJ2-2; abundance: many; v_gene: TRBV7-9; CDR3aa: ASSFVGIAYGELF
j_gene: TRBJ1-1; abundance: .; v_gene: TRBV6-5; CDR3aa: ASSYTNSLNTEAF
j_gene: TRBJ1-6; abundance: .; v_gene: TRBV12-3/TRBV12-4; CDR3aa: ASSLALRGVRNSSLH
j_gene: TRBJ2-7; abundance: many; v_gene: TRBV2; CDR3aa: ASSATSGRTYEQY
j_gene: TRBJ2-5; abundance: many; v_gene: TRBV10-3; CDR3aa: ATGTSGGVPLGTQY
j_gene: TRBJ2-7; abundance: many; v_gene: TRBV29-1; CDR3aa: SVRAGTTETYEQY
j_gene: TRBJ2-5; abundance: .; v_gene: TRBV12-3/TRBV12-4; CDR3aa: ASKGSLNEETQY
j_gene: TRBJ2-7; abundance: many; v_gene: TRBV11-3; CDR3aa: ASSLDRDWTYEQY
j_gene: TRBJ2-7; abundance: .; v_gene: TRBV28; CDR3aa: ASKINYEQY
j_gene: TRBJ1-1; abundance: many; v_gene: TRBV7-2; CDR3aa: ASSPRVGNTEAF
j_gene: TRBJ1-1; abundance: .; v_gene: TRBV29-1; CDR3aa: SGKMGQGNTEAF
j_gene: TRBJ2-5; abundance: many; v_gene: TRBV29-1; CDR3aa: SVEEAAQETQY
j_gene: TRBJ1-1; abundance: few; v_gene: TRBV5-1; CDR3aa: ASSRTGGGSEAF
j_gene: TRBJ2-7; abundance: many; v_gene: TRBV29-1; CDR3aa: SVAGTSGPYEQY
j_gene: TRBJ1-5; abundance: many; v_gene: TRBV9; CDR3aa: ASSINGLSNQPQH
j_gene: TRBJ1-2; abundance: many; v_gene: TRBV5-1; CDR3aa: ASSLLGDVYGYT
j_gene: TRBJ1-6; abundance: many; v_gene: TRBV27; CDR3aa: ASTAGLRNSPLH
j_gene: TRBJ2-4; abundance: many; v_gene: TRBV4-1; CDR3aa: VSSLRVGSSDIQY
j_gene: TRBJ1-6; abundance: many; v_gene: TRBV19; CDR3aa: ASSRSQGAISPLH
j_gene: TRBJ2-5; abundance: .; v_gene: TRBV7-8; CDR3aa: ASRQGTETQY
j_gene: TRBJ2-2; abundance: once; v_gene: TRBV6-2/TRBV6-3; CDR3aa: ASRGETYTGELF
j_gene: TRBJ2-5; abundance: many; v_gene: TRBV6-5; CDR3aa: ASSYLGGRETQY
j_gene: TRBJ2-7; abundance: many; v_gene: TRBV7-2; CDR3aa: ASSPDRVGGEQY
j_gene: TRBJ1-2; abundance: many; v_gene: TRBV19; CDR3aa: ASSAPGTGDYGYT
j_gene: TRBJ1-2; abundance: many; v_gene: TRBV4-1; CDR3aa: ASSQDWGQGAGGYT
j_gene: TRBJ1-3; abundance: many; v_gene: TRBV2; CDR3aa: ASSETGLVSGNTIY
j_gene: TRBJ1-1; abundance: many; v_gene: TRBV12-3/TRBV12-4; CDR3aa: ASSSTVGVRNTEAF
j_gene: TRBJ1-5; abundance: many; v_gene: TRBV11-2; CDR3aa: ASSLGTGGDGNQPQH
j_gene: TRBJ2-4; abundance: .; v_gene: TRBV6-2/TRBV6-3; CDR3aa: ASSLVYGNIQY
j_gene: TRBJ2-7; abundance: many; v_gene: TRBV10-3; CDR3aa: AISEQGQGYEQY
j_gene: TRBJ2-7; abundance: many; v_gene: TRBV18; CDR3aa: ATSAGQGFNEQY
j_gene: TRBJ2-7; abundance: many; v_gene: TRBV11-2; CDR3aa: ASSKTSGSSYEQY
j_gene: TRBJ2-2; abundance: .; v_gene: TRBV27; CDR3aa: ASSFLVGSVGELF
j_gene: TRBJ1-1; abundance: few; v_gene: TRBV28; CDR3aa: ASSWDRGILMNTEAF
j_gene: TRBJ2-7; abundance: .; v_gene: TRBV6-1; CDR3aa: ASKKQGLGSYEQY
j_gene: TRBJ2-7; abundance: many; v_gene: TRBV5-5; CDR3aa: ASSLGDTTDREFSLGEQY
j_gene: TRBJ2-2; abundance: many; v_gene: TRBV7-2; CDR3aa: ASSNRGQNTGELF
j_gene: TRBJ2-5; abundance: many; v_gene: TRBV6-2/TRBV6-3; CDR3aa: ASRLAGVKETQY
j_gene: TRBJ1-5; abundance: many; v_gene: TRBV20-1; CDR3aa: SAQAGGNSPQH
j_gene: TRBJ1-2; abundance: .; v_gene: TRBV6-5; CDR3aa: ASSYSVDRARDGYT
j_gene: TRBJ1-5; abundance: many; v_gene: TRBV4-3; CDR3aa: ASSQDRDRNQPQH
j_gene: TRBJ1-3; abundance: many; v_gene: TRBV12-3/TRBV12-4; CDR3aa: ASSGRVFGNTIY
j_gene: TRBJ2-7; abundance: .; v_gene: TRBV6-2/TRBV6-3; CDR3aa: ASSYSRPYYEQY
j_gene: TRBJ2-3; abundance: once; v_gene: TRBV12-3/TRBV12-4; CDR3aa: ASSQDTPTQY
j_gene: TRBJ1-6; abundance: .; v_gene: TRBV4-1; CDR3aa: ASRREPGNSPLH